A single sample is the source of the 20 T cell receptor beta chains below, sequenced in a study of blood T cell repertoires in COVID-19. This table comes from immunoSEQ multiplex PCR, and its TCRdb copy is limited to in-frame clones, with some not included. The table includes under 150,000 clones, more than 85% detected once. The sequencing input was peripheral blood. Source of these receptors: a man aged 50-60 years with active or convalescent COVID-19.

This CDR3 reads CASSPTGNHEKLFF. CDR3 sequence (DNA): TGTGCCAGCTCACCTACAGGGAATCATGAAAAACTGTTTTTT. The rearrangement uses TRBV18 and TRBJ1-4; perhaps TRBD1 as D (6 bases). This CDR3 has 14 amino acids. The V gene lost 3 bases and the J gene lost 6 bases, with 11 bases spanning the gap. Germline values: CDR1 KGHSH, CDR2 LQKENI.

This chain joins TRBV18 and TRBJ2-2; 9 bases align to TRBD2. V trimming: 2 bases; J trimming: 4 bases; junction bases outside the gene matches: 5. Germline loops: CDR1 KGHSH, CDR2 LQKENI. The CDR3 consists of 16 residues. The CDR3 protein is CASSPASGRPTGELFF. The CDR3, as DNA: TGTGCCAGCTCACCAGCCAGCGGGAGGCCCACCGGGGAGCTGTTTTTT.

Here the CDR3 reads CASSPHRGSNEKLFF. CDR3 coding DNA: TGTGCCAGCAGTCCCCACAGGGGGTCTAATGAAAAACTGTTTTTT. The chain links TRBV25-1 to TRBJ1-4; TRBD1 aligns across 8 bases. Germline trimming cut 5 bases from V and 3 bases from J; bases unmatched to any gene: 5. CDR1 is MGHDK and CDR2 is SYGVNS in the germline V gene. The CDR3 totals 15 residues.

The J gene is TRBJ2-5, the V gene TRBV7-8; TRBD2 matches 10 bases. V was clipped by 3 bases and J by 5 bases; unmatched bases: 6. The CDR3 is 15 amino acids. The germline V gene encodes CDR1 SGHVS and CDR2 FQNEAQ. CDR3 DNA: TGTGCCAGCAGCTTGAGCGGGGGGGCCGGTGAGACCCAGTACTTC. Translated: CASSLSGGAGETQYF.

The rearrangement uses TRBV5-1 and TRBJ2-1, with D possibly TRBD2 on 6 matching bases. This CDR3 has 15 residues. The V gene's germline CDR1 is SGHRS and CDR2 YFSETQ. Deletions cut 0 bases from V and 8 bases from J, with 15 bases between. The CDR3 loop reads CASSLVVGGADEQFF. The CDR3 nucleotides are TGCGCCAGCAGCTTGGTTGTCGGGGGAGCTGATGAGCAGTTCTTC.

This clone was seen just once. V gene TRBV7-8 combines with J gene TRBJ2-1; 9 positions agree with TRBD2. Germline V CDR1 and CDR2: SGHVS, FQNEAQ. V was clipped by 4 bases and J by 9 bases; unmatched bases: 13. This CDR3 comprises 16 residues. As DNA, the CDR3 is TGTGCCAGCAGCTCGAGGCTAGCGGGGACCCGGGGTGAGCAGTTCTTC. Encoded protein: CASSSRLAGTRGEQFF.

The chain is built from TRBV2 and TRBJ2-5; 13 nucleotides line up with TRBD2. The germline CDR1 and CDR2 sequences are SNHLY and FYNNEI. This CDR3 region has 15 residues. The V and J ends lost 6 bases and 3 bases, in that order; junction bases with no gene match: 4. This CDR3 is CASRRTSGGKETQYF. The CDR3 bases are TGTGCCAGCAGACGGACTAGCGGGGGAAAAGAGACCCAGTACTTC.

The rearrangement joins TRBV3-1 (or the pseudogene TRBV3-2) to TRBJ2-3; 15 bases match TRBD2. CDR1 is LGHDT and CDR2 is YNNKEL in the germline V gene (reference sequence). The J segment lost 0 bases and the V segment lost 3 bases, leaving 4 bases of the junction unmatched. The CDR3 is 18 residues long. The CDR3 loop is CASSQGLAGGYSTDTQYF. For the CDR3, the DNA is TGTGCCAGCAGCCAGGGACTAGCGGGGGGATATAGCACAGATACGCAGTATTTT.

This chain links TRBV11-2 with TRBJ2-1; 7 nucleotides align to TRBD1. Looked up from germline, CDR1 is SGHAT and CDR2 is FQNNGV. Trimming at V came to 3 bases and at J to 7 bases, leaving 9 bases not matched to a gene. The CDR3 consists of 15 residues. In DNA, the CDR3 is TGTGCCAGCAGCTTCGCCGGGACAGTAGATAATGAGCAGTTCTTC. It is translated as CASSFAGTVDNEQFF.

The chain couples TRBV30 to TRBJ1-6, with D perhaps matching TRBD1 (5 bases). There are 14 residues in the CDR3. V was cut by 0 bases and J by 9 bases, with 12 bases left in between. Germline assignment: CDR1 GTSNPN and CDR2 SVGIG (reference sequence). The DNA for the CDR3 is TGTGCCTGGAGTGTCCCAGGGCCCGGTTCACCCCTCCACTTT. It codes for CAWSVPGPGSPLHF.

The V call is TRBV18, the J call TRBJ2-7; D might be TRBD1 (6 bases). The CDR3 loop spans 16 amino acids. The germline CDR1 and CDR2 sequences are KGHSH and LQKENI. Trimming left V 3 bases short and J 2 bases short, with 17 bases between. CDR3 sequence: CASSPNWADRAYEQYF. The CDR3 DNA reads TGTGCCAGCTCACCTAATTGGGCGGACAGAGCCTACGAGCAGTACTTC.

CDR3 bases: TGTGCCATCAGAAACAGATGGGACAGGGAAGAGACCCAGTACTTC. Protein product: CAIRNRWDREETQYF. The genes are TRBV10-3 and TRBJ2-5; 9 bases are a match to TRBD1. Germline V gene sequence: CDR1 ENHRY, CDR2 SYGVKD. CDR3 length equals 15 residues. V lost 6 bases and J lost 3; bases outside the gene matches: 8.

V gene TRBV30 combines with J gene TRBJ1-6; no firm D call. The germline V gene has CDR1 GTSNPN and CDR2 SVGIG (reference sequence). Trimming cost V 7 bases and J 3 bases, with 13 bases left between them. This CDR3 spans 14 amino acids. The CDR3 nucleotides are TGTGCCTTAGCCCCGGAGTTCTATAATTCACCCCTCCACTTT. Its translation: CALAPEFYNSPLHF.

The CDR3 sequence: CASSLDLTGNNSPLHF. CDR3 sequence (DNA): TGCGCCAGCAGCTTAGACCTGACGGGGAATAATTCACCCCTCCACTTT. This sequence joins TRBV5-1 and TRBJ1-6, with unresolved D. Germline CDR1 and CDR2: SGHRS and YFSETQ. V was clipped by 2 bases and J by 5 bases, with 14 bases between them. This CDR3 has 16 amino acids.

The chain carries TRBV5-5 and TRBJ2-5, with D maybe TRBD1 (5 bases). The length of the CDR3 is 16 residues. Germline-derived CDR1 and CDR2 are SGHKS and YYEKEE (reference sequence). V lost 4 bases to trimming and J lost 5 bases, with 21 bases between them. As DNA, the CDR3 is TGTGCCAGCAGCAATCAGGGTCCACGGCAAGGGGAGACCCAGTACTTC. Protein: CASSNQGPRQGETQYF.

In DNA form, the CDR3 reads TGTGCCACCAGTGATCGGGGAGCTAACTATGGCTACACCTTC. As protein: CATSDRGANYGYTF. The rearrangement uses TRBV24-1 and TRBJ1-2, with D uncertain. V lost 3 bases and J 0 bases, leaving 7 bases between the germline ends. The CDR3 consists of 14 residues. Germline V gives CDR1 KGHDR, CDR2 SFDVKD.

The CDR3 loop is CASRLSGGNEKLFF. DNA for the CDR3: TGCGCCAGCAGGCTTAGCGGGGGAAATGAAAAACTGTTTTTT. The chain employs TRBV5-1 and TRBJ1-4; weak D call: TRBD1 (5 bases). Germline values: CDR1 SGHRS, CDR2 YFSETQ. CDR3 size: 14 residues. With 5 bases removed from V and 5 bases from J, the gap between germline ends came to 13 bases.

Here the CDR3 reads CASRVAEDTDTQYF. The CDR3 bases are TGTGCCAGCAGGGTAGCGGAGGACACAGATACGCAGTATTTT. The chain employs TRBV25-1 and TRBJ2-3, with TRBD2 as a possible D gene (6 bases). The germline CDR1 and CDR2 sequences are MGHDK and SYGVNS. Trimming removed 6 bases from V and 2 bases from J, with 12 bases in between. This CDR3 region has 14 residues. The full variable domain, rest sourced from reference TRBV25-1 and TRBJ2-3, is EADIYQTPRYLVIGTGKKITLECSQTMGHDKMYWYQQDPGMELHLIHYSYGVNSTEKGDLSSESTVSRIRTEHFPLTLESARPSHTSQYLCASRVAEDTDTQYFGPGTRLTVL.

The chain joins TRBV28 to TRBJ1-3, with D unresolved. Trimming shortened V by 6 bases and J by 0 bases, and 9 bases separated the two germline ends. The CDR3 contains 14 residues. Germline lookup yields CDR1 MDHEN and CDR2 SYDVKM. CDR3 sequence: CASSDQASGNTIYF. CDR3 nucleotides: TGTGCCAGCAGCGACCAGGCCTCTGGAAACACCATATATTTT.

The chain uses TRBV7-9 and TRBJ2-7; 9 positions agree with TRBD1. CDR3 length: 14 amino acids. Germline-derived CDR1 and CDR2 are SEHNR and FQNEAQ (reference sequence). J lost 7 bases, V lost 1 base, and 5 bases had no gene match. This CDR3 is CASSLGQGEGEQYF. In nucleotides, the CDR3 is TGTGCCAGCAGCTTAGGACAGGGGGAAGGGGAGCAGTACTTC.